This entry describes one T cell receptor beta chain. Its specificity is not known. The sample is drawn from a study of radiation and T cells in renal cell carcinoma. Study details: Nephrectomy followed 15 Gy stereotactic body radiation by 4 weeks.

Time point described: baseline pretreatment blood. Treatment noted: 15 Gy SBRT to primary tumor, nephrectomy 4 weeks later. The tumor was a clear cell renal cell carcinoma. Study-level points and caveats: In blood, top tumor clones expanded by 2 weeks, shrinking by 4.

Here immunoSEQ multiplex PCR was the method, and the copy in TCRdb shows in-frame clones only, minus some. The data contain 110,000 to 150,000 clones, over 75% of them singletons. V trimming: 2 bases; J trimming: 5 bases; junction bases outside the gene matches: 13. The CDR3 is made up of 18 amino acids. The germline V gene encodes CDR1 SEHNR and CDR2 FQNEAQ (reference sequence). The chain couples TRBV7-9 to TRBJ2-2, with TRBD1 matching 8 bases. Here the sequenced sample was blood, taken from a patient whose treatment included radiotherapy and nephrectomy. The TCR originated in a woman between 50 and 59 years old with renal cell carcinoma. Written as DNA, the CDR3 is TGTGCCAGCAGCTTATGGGACTGGACAGGGCGTTATACCGGGGAGCTGTTTTTT. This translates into CASSLWDWTGRYTGELFF.